This TCR beta chain was sequenced in a study of T cell repertoires in cytomegalovirus infection. About the research overall: From public TCR beta signatures came an indication of both CMV infection and matching HLA type. Findings and caveats of the study: CMV-specific HLA-C-restricted TCR beta clonotypes dominated the ex vivo response. Pooled public TCR beta family frequency picked out CMV carriers with the relevant HLA.

V lost 0 bases and J lost 0, with 9 bases in between. The germline V gene has CDR1 MNHNY and CDR2 SVGAGI (reference sequence). The CDR3 contains 15 residues. TCRdb recomputed calls from the reads with MiXCR, one row per CDR3 protein. The sample has around 740,000 distinct CDR3 sequences, roughly a third seen once. Regarding this clonotype: Its antigen is currently unknown. This CDR3 is missing its conserved last phenylalanine or tryptophan, likely due to a read error.

This TCR was sampled from a human donor in good health (CMV status not recorded). Some clones in this sample may be carry-over from other donors' samples. Sequenced material: PBMCs. The J gene is TRBJ2-7, the V gene TRBV6-6; TRBD1 might be the D (6 bases). This CDR3 reads CASSYSMTGSYEQYL. CDR3 DNA sequence: TGTGCCAGCAGTTACTCGATGACAGGCTCCTACGAGCAGTACTTA.